The following is a TCR beta chain sequence with its context. The data were produced by immunoSEQ multiplex PCR, yet TCRdb's version contains in-frame clones alone and is incomplete. Here the sample spans 200,000 to 300,000 clones, around 87% being singletons. This CDR3 comprises 18 residues. From germline, CDR1 is SGHRS and CDR2 YFSETQ. V was clipped by 1 base and J by 8 bases; unmatched bases: 14. The sample belongs to a study of blood T cell repertoires in COVID-19. Study-level information: T cells, B-cell-depleted T cells, or PBMCs supplied cDNA or gDNA.

This TCR was sampled from a woman aged 45-65 years with acute or convalescent COVID-19. This chain links TRBV5-1 with TRBJ2-1, with TRBD2 matching 11 bases. The source material was peripheral blood. The CDR3 sequence: CASSLRSNSGRARDEQFF. The CDR3 nucleotides are TGCGCCAGCAGCTTGAGGTCCAATAGCGGGAGGGCCAGAGATGAGCAGTTCTTC.